The following is a T cell receptor (beta chain) sequence with its context. What this receptor recognizes is not known. One base away there is no much larger clone; base qualities are not given. Receptor libraries were prepared by the immunoSEQ multiplex PCR assay. The published analysis was carried out like this. A statistical classification framework was built to diagnose cytomegalovirus status from the catalog of TCR beta chain sequences. TCRdb limited this immuneACCESS table to in-frame rearrangements with V and J called. A share of clones is missing; checked studies link under half to unresolved V genes, and the rest is unexplained. The V and J calls and clone size come from that table; D and trimming were worked out from the DNA. Here the sample has around 300,000 clones; roughly 90% occur a single time. The ten largest clones represent about 0.86% of the sample. This sample stems from a study of cytomegalovirus exposure and HLA in healthy donors (dated by TCRdb to 2016 to 2017). About the full investigation: According to a later analysis, the approximately 120 validation repertoires were produced on the same platform as the roughly 600 repertoires of the first cohort. The study was designed to test whether signatures of past pathogen exposure could be identified by cataloging public T cell receptors. To predict cytomegalovirus infection status, the study combined high-throughput TCR immunosequencing, statistical association of individual TCRs with disease status, and machine learning. Along with the roughly 610-subject first cohort, a separate validation cohort of over 90 different subjects was used.

The study at large found these results: A few of the identified cytomegalovirus-associated TCR beta chains were confirmed in vitro to be specific for cytomegalovirus antigens. Most TCR sequences were observed very rarely across donors, whereas some public TCRs were present in many individuals. A later analysis lacked HLA typing for the validation cohort, so it scored co-occurrence in that cohort across all 110 or so repertoires. A total of 150 to 200 TCR beta chains were listed by the study as associated with cytomegalovirus. The authors suggested that the approach could potentially be extended to other disease states and immunological phenotypes. The classifier was reported to diagnose cytomegalovirus status with high specificity and sensitivity in both the original and validation cohorts. Subsequent analysis determined that TCRs grouped into clusters in the first cohort also showed a tendency toward co-occurrence across the approximately 120 validation repertoires, and 94% of cluster scores exceeded 0.

The donors belonged to the validation cohort of approximately 130 subjects, which was separate from the roughly 700-subject first cohort. The sample consisted of PBMCs. The TCR was taken from a woman aged 18-35 years in good health and CMV-seronegative.

The nucleotide sequence reads as follows: TGTGCCAGCAGTGGTGGGACAGGGAAGGCCTACGAGCAGTACTTC. This sequence encodes CASSGGTGKAYEQYF. The chain was built from TRBV6-5 and TRBJ2-7, with 9 bases aligning to TRBD1. At the junction V is shortened by 5 bases and J by 2 bases; bases outside the gene matches: 7. CDR1 is given as MNHEY and CDR2 as SVGAGI, both from the germline V gene. CDR3 length: 15 amino acids, cysteine to phenylalanine. The retained sequence is limited to the CDR3, 45 bases, with the frame set at the first base.